This TCR beta chain was identified in a study of T-cell reconstitution after alpha-beta-depleted transplantation in children. General observations from the study: One year after transplant, T-cell counts and diversity came mostly from newly produced T cells. Where some patients showed high TCRbeta diversity at day 60, it came from recipient T cells and thymic progenitors that had survived.

This clonotype was counted ten times or more. Its cognate antigen is unknown. The CDR3 has 14 residues. Trimming removed 3 bases from V and 6 bases from J, with 11 bases in between. Germline V CDR1 and CDR2: SGHAT, FQNNGV. Preparation of the TCRbeta library was carried out with unique molecular identifiers. Each CDR3 protein gets one entry after TCRdb re-called the PCR reads with MiXCR. The sample records 200,000 to 250,000 distinct CDR3 sequences, about 7% being singletons. The chain combines TRBV11-2 with TRBJ2-2; weak D call: TRBD1 (6 bases). The TCR sequence derives from a boy younger than 10 with acute lymphoblastic leukemia, due to receive a stem cell transplant. The sample consisted of PBMCs, taken before TCRalphabeta/CD19-depleted stem cell transplant. CDR3 coding DNA: TGTGCCAGCAGCTTTCGAGGGGGTCCCGGGGAGCTGTTTTTT. It codes for CASSFRGGPGELFF.